This T cell receptor (beta chain) was identified during a study of cytomegalovirus exposure and HLA in healthy donors. Study outcomes and limitations: Later analysis suggested links between common viral pathogens and several top significant clusters.

Notes on this clone: Its antigen is currently unknown.

PCR was performed using 60 Vbeta and 13 Jbeta primers. The table came from immunoSEQ multiplex PCR; TCRdb's copy has only in-frame clones and leaves some out. The sample has around 110,000 clones; over 60% are singletons. The CDR3 loop spans 16 amino acids. Germline V gene sequence: CDR1 SGHNT, CDR2 YYREEE (reference sequence). The V and J ends lost 4 bases and 4 bases respectively, with 20 bases between them. The sequence was collected from a man aged 30 to 45 in good health and CMV-seropositive. V is TRBV5-4 and J is TRBJ1-2, with D uncertain. Sequencing was carried out using PBMCs. In DNA form, the CDR3 reads TGTGCCAGCAGCCCGGACTTGGTGGCCTGGGCCTATGGCTACACCTTC. This encodes CASSPDLVAWAYGYTF. Full variable domain (missing parts from reference TRBV5-4 and TRBJ1-2): ETGVTQSPTHLIKTRGQQVTLRCSSQSGHNTVSWYQQALGQGPQFIFQYYREEENGRGNFPPRFSGLQFPNYSSELNVNALELDDSALYLCASSPDLVAWAYGYTFGSGTRLTVV.